This TCR beta chain comes out of a study of blood T cell repertoires in COVID-19. Study context: T cells, B-cell-depleted T cells, or PBMCs provided the cDNA or gDNA that served as material.

This CDR3 contains 16 residues. Assay used: immunoSEQ multiplex PCR; TCRdb lists only in-frame clones, some missing. The sample lists 150,000 to 200,000 clones; approximately 83% were seen once. The source material was PBMCs or T cells enriched from blood (not recorded which). This clonotype was sampled from a man aged 70-80 years who had been exposed to COVID-19. The V and J genes are TRBV21-1 and TRBJ2-7; the DNA was not compared with TRBD2, the D call given in the table. TRBV21-1 is a recognized pseudogene. DNA for the CDR3: TGTGCCAGCAGCAAACCGGATAGCGGGAGCAACGACGAGCAGTACTTC. It encodes CASSKPDSGSNDEQYF.